These 9 T cell receptor beta chains were all obtained from the same sample, sequenced in a study of Graves' ophthalmopathy and Graves' hyperthyroidism. From RNA, the CDR3 regions of TCR beta chains were amplified and sequenced. Following a first-round RT-PCR that used HTBI primers, a second-round multiplex PCR was carried out. TCRdb recomputed calls from the multiplex PCR reads with MiXCR, one row per CDR3 protein. This table has about 380,000 distinct CDR3 sequences, less than 20% appearing once. The sample comprised peripheral blood. The receptor set was obtained from a woman aged 18 to 35 with stable Graves' hyperthyroidism.

The sample holds many counts of this clonotype. The rearrangement uses TRBV24-1 and TRBJ1-1; D is possibly TRBD1 (5 bases). The V gene's germline CDR1 is KGHDR and CDR2 SFDVKD. V dropped 3 bases and J dropped 1 base, with 5 bases sitting between them. This CDR3 region has 13 residues. The CDR3 DNA reads TGTGCCACCAGTGATGGGGCGAACACTGAAGCTTTCTTT. As protein: CATSDGANTEAFF.

This clonotype was found many times. V gene TRBV7-9 combines with J gene TRBJ2-7; D is unclear. This CDR3 has 15 amino acids. Trimming pared 3 bases from V and 4 bases from J, leaving 16 bases between. Germline V gene data show CDR1 as SEHNR and CDR2 as FQNEAQ (reference sequence). The CDR3 spells CASSLGIEKAYEQYF. CDR3 DNA sequence: TGTGCCAGCAGCTTGGGGATAGAGAAGGCATACGAGCAGTACTTC.

This clonotype came up many times. The CDR3 loop is CASSPERGLSETQYF. DNA of the CDR3: TGTGCCAGCTCACCAGAAAGAGGTTTATCGGAGACCCAGTACTTC. This chain connects TRBV18 to TRBJ2-5; no firm D call. The V end was cut by 2 bases, the J end by 5 bases, with 15 bases between. Germline CDR1 KGHSH, CDR2 LQKENI. CDR3 length: 15 amino acids. Full variable domain (rest looked up from reference TRBV18 and TRBJ2-5): NAGVMQNPRHLVRRRGQEARLRCSPMKGHSHVYWYRQLPEEGLKFMVYLQKENIIDESGMPKERFSAEFPKEGPSILRIQQVVRGDSAAYFCASSPERGLSETQYFGPGTRLLVL.

This clonotype was detected only a few times. The chain carries TRBV7-9 and TRBJ1-5, with unresolved D. CDR3 size: 13 residues. Germline V gives CDR1 SEHNR, CDR2 FQNEAQ (reference sequence). V gave up 9 bases and J gave up 5 bases, with 14 bases separating them. CDR3 loop: CASTGNLDQPQHF. As DNA, the CDR3 is TGTGCCAGTACGGGTAATCTGGATCAGCCCCAGCATTTT.

This clonotype has at least ten counts. The chain uses TRBV6-1 and TRBJ2-7, with D perhaps matching TRBD1 (6 bases). Germline V CDR1 and CDR2: MNHNS, SASEGT. V lost 11 bases and J lost 5, with 22 bases in between. CDR3 length equals 14 residues. Written as DNA, the CDR3 is TGTGCCGCAGGGCCCCTACAGGGTCCCCACGAGCAGTACTTC. Translating it yields CAAGPLQGPHEQYF.

This clonotype has ten or more counts. The chain has TRBV7-8 and TRBJ2-5; no reliable D call. CDR3 length: 13 residues. From germline, CDR1 is SGHVS and CDR2 FQNEAQ. Deletions cut 3 bases from V and 3 bases from J, with 8 bases between. The CDR3 region is CASSLGSKETQYF. For the CDR3, the DNA is TGTGCCAGCAGCTTGGGAAGTAAAGAGACCCAGTACTTC.

This clonotype was seen repeatedly, ten times or more. The chain combines TRBV10-3 with TRBJ2-5; a possible D gene is TRBD1 (6 bases). Looked up from germline, CDR1 is ENHRY and CDR2 is SYGVKD. CDR3 size: 13 residues. The V gene lost 9 bases and the J gene lost 0 bases, with 11 bases spanning the gap. CDR3 residues: CAIQGEYQETQYF. The DNA of the CDR3 is TGTGCCATACAGGGAGAGTACCAAGAGACCCAGTACTTC.

This sequence joins TRBV5-1 and TRBJ2-5; maybe TRBD2 (5 bases). Per the germline V gene, CDR1 is SGHRS and CDR2 is YFSETQ. The length of the CDR3 is 16 residues. V lost 0 bases, J lost 5 bases, and 17 bases lay in between. The CDR3 coding sequence is TGCGCCAGCAGCTTGGCCAATCCGCAGTCGGGGGAGACCCAGTACTTC. It codes for CASSLANPQSGETQYF. The whole variable domain, filled in from reference TRBV5-1 and TRBJ2-5, reads KAGVTQTPRYLIKTRGQQVTLSCSPISGHRSVSWYQQTPGQGLQFLFEYFSETQRNKGNFPGRFSGRQFSNSRSEMNVSTLELGDSALYLCASSLANPQSGETQYFGPGTRLLVL.

The gene calls are TRBV5-1 and TRBJ1-1, with TRBD1 as a possible D gene (5 bases). Between the trimmed V and J ends, which lost 4 bases and 4 bases, there was a span of 11 bases. The CDR3 is 13 amino acids. Germline V gene lookup returns CDR1 SGHRS and CDR2 YFSETQ. In DNA, the CDR3 is TGCGCCAGCAGCATGGGGGATGCCACTGAAGCTTTCTTT. As protein: CASSMGDATEAFF.